The rows below give T cell receptor beta chains drawn from one sample of a study of shared clonotypes between healthy human individuals. Libraries were prepared by immunoSEQ multiplex PCR; TCRdb keeps only in-frame clonotypes and omits some of them. The table lists about 2 million clones, about 95% of them singletons. Sequencing was performed on naive CD8+ T cells sorted from blood. The receptors come from a man aged 18 to 29 in good health. The CDR3 runs from the conserved cysteine through the conserved F or W. The order of the fields is J gene, D gene, V gene, clone size, CDR3 length, CDR3 DNA, CDR3 protein. D genes are given only for firm matches. Size is omitted from some rows. Given values are once, few, many or a class for expanded clones.

j_call: TRBJ1-1; d_call: NA; v_call: TRBV29-1; clone_size: NA; cdr3_length: 12; cdr3_nt: TGCAGCGCCGGGGGGATTAACACTGAAGCTTTCTTT; cdr3_aa: CSAGGINTEAFF
j_call: TRBJ2-5; d_call: NA; v_call: TRBV7-9; clone_size: NA; cdr3_length: 13; cdr3_nt: TGTGCCAGCAACGCCTTAGAGCAAGAGACCCAGTACTTC; cdr3_aa: CASNALEQETQYF
j_call: TRBJ1-1; d_call: NA; v_call: TRBV29-1; clone_size: NA; cdr3_length: 13; cdr3_nt: TGCAGCGTTCTTCCGGGGCCCGGACCCGAAGCTTTCTTT; cdr3_aa: CSVLPGPGPEAFF
j_call: TRBJ2-7; d_call: NA; v_call: TRBV14; clone_size: NA; cdr3_length: 15; cdr3_nt: TGTGCCAGCAGCCAAGATGCTAGGACCTACTACGAGCAGTACTTC; cdr3_aa: CASSQDARTYYEQYF
j_call: TRBJ2-5; d_call: TRBD1; v_call: TRBV13; clone_size: NA; cdr3_length: 14; cdr3_nt: TGTGCCAGCAGCTCGGGACAGGCTTGGGAGACCCAGTACTTC; cdr3_aa: CASSSGQAWETQYF
j_call: TRBJ1-2; d_call: NA; v_call: TRBV7-9; clone_size: NA; cdr3_length: 15; cdr3_nt: TGTGCCAGCACCAAGGAAGGGGCCTTTAACTATGGCTACACCTTC; cdr3_aa: CASTKEGAFNYGYTF
j_call: TRBJ2-1; d_call: NA; v_call: TRBV2; clone_size: NA; cdr3_length: 15; cdr3_nt: TGTGCCAGCAGTGACGGAGCGGTTGGTCAGGATGAGCAGTTCTTC; cdr3_aa: CASSDGAVGQDEQFF
j_call: TRBJ1-2; d_call: NA; v_call: TRBV5-6; clone_size: NA; cdr3_length: 13; cdr3_nt: TGTGCCAGCCACCGGTCCGAAGGCTATGGCTACACCTTC; cdr3_aa: CASHRSEGYGYTF
j_call: TRBJ2-7; d_call: TRBD2; v_call: TRBV30; clone_size: NA; cdr3_length: 13; cdr3_nt: TGTGCCTGGAGCGTAGCGGGGACCTACGAGCAGTACTTC; cdr3_aa: CAWSVAGTYEQYF
j_call: TRBJ2-7; d_call: NA; v_call: TRBV7-9; clone_size: NA; cdr3_length: 16; cdr3_nt: TGTGCCAGCAGCTTAGTTCCAGGGGAGAGGACCTACGAGCAGTACTTC; cdr3_aa: CASSLVPGERTYEQYF
j_call: TRBJ2-7; d_call: TRBD1; v_call: TRBV5-4; clone_size: NA; cdr3_length: 14; cdr3_nt: TGTGCCAGCAGCTTCGGGGACAGTTCCTACGAGCAGTACTTC; cdr3_aa: CASSFGDSSYEQYF
j_call: TRBJ2-1; d_call: NA; v_call: TRBV5-4; clone_size: NA; cdr3_length: 15; cdr3_nt: TGTGCCAGCAGCTTGGAGGGGTCCCCTTACAATGAGCAGTTCTTC; cdr3_aa: CASSLEGSPYNEQFF
j_call: TRBJ2-7; d_call: TRBD1; v_call: TRBV9; clone_size: once; cdr3_length: 15; cdr3_nt: TGTGCCAGCAGCGCTGGGACAGGGGGGTCCTACGAGCAGTACTTC; cdr3_aa: CASSAGTGGSYEQYF
j_call: TRBJ2-7; d_call: TRBD1; v_call: TRBV2; clone_size: NA; cdr3_length: 12; cdr3_nt: TGTGCCAGCGAAGGACAGGACTACGAGCAGTACTTC; cdr3_aa: CASEGQDYEQYF
j_call: TRBJ1-1; d_call: NA; v_call: TRBV28; clone_size: NA; cdr3_length: 15; cdr3_nt: TGTGCCAGCACGGGCAGGGGTCCCCTCTGGACTGAAGCTTTCTTT; cdr3_aa: CASTGRGPLWTEAFF
j_call: TRBJ1-5; d_call: NA; v_call: TRBV28; clone_size: once; cdr3_length: 19; cdr3_nt: TGTGCCAGCAGTTCCCTCCGGGTTACCCCAAGAGGAAGCAATCAGCCCCAGCATTTT; cdr3_aa: CASSSLRVTPRGSNQPQHF
j_call: TRBJ1-1; d_call: NA; v_call: TRBV2; clone_size: NA; cdr3_length: 14; cdr3_nt: TGTGCCAGCAGGTGGGTCTCAGGGGACACTGAAGCTTTCTTT; cdr3_aa: CASRWVSGDTEAFF
j_call: TRBJ2-7; d_call: TRBD2; v_call: TRBV6-5; clone_size: NA; cdr3_length: 15; cdr3_nt: TGTGCCAGCAGTTGGACTAGCGGCGTCTCCTACGAGCAGTACTTC; cdr3_aa: CASSWTSGVSYEQYF
j_call: TRBJ1-2; d_call: NA; v_call: TRBV25-1; clone_size: once; cdr3_length: 13; cdr3_nt: TGTGCCAGCAGTGAATGGGGGAACTATGGCTACACCTTC; cdr3_aa: CASSEWGNYGYTF
j_call: TRBJ2-7; d_call: TRBD1; v_call: TRBV2; clone_size: NA; cdr3_length: 15; cdr3_nt: TGTGCCAGCAGGCTGCCGGGACAGGGGTACCACGAGCAGTACTTC; cdr3_aa: CASRLPGQGYHEQYF
j_call: TRBJ2-7; d_call: TRBD2; v_call: TRBV5-6; clone_size: NA; cdr3_length: 14; cdr3_nt: TGTGCCAGCAGCTTGACTAGCGGGGCTTACGAGCAGTACTTC; cdr3_aa: CASSLTSGAYEQYF
j_call: TRBJ2-7; d_call: NA; v_call: TRBV9; clone_size: NA; cdr3_length: 13; cdr3_nt: TGTGCCAGCAGCCTCGGGGAGACCTACGAGCAGTACTTC; cdr3_aa: CASSLGETYEQYF